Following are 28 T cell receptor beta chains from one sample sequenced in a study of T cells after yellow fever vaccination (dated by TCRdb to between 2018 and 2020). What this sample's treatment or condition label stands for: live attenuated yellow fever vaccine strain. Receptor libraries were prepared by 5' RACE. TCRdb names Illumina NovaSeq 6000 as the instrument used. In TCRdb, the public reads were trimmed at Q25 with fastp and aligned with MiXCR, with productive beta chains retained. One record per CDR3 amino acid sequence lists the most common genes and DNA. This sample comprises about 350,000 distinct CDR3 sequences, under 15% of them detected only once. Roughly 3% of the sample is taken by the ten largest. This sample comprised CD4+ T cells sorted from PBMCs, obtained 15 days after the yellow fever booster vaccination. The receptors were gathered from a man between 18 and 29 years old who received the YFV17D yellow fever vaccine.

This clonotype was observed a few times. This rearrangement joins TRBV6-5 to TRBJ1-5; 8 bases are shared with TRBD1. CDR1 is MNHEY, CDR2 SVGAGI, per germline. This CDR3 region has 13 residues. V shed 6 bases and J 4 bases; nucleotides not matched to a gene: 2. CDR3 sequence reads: CASSWTGNQPQHF. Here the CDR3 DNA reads TGTGCCAGCAGCTGGACAGGGAATCAGCCCCAGCATTTT.

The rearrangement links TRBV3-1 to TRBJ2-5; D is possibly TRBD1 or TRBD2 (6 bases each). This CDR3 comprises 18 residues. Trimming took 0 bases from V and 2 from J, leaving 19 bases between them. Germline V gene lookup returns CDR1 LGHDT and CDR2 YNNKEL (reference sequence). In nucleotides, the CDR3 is TGTGCCAGCAGCCAAGATCGGGGGCCCCATTTATTTCAAGAGACCCAGTACTTC. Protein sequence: CASSQDRGPHLFQETQYF.

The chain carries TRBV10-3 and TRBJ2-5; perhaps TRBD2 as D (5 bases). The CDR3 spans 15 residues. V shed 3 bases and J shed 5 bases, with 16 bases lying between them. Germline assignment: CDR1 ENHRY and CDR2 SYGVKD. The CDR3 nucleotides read TGTGCCATCAGTGACCTCGAGGGCCCGTCGGAGACCCAGTACTTC. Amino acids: CAISDLEGPSETQYF.

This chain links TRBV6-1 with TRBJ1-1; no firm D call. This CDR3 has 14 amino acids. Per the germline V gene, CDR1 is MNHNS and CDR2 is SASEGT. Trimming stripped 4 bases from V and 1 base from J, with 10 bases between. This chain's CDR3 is CASSGEVGNTEAFF. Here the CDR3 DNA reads TGTGCCAGCAGTGGCGAGGTTGGGAACACTGAAGCTTTCTTT.

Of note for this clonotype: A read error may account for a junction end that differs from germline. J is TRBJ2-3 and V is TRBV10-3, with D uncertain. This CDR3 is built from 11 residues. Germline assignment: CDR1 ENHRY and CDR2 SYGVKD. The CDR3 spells CATLGTVTQYF. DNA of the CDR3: TGTGCCACCCTCGGCACAGTTACGCAGTATTTT.

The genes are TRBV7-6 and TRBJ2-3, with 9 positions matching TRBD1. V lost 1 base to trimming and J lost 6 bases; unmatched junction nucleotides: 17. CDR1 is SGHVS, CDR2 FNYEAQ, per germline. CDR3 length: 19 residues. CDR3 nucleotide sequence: TGTGCCAGCAGCTTAGAGCCGTTCCGGCGCGGGACAGGGAGGGATACGCAGTATTTT. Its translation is CASSLEPFRRGTGRDTQYF.

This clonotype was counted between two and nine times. The CDR3 here is CASSFRATEAETQYF. In DNA form, the CDR3 reads TGTGCCAGCAGCTTCCGGGCAACGGAGGCTGAGACCCAGTACTTC. The rearrangement links TRBV7-2 to TRBJ2-5; maybe TRBD2 (5 bases). V dropped 3 bases and J dropped 5 bases, with 16 bases sitting between them. The CDR3 is made up of 15 amino acids. From germline, CDR1 is SGHTA and CDR2 FQGNSA.

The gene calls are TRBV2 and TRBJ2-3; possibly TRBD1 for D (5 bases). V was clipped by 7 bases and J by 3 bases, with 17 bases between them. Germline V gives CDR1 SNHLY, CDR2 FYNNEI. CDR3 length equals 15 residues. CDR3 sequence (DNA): TGTGCCAGCATTGGAGCAGGGTCCTGGACAGATACGCAGTATTTT. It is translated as CASIGAGSWTDTQYF.

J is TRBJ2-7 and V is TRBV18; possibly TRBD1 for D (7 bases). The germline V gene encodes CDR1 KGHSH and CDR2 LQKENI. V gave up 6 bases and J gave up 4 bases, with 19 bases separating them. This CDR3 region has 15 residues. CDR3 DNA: TGTGCCAGCTCCCGGGAGACAGGGCACAAATACGAGCAGTACTTC. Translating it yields CASSRETGHKYEQYF. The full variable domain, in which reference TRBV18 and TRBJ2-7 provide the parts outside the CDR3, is NAGVMQNPRHLVRRRGQEARLRCSPMKGHSHVYWYRQLPEEGLKFMVYLQKENIIDESGMPKERFSAEFPKEGPSILRIQQVVRGDSAAYFCASSRETGHKYEQYFGPGTRLTVT.

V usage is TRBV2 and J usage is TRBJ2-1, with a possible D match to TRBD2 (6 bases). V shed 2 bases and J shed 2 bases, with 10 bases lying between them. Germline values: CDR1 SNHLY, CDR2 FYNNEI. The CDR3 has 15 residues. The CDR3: CASSERGTTYNEQFF. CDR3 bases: TGTGCCAGCAGTGAACGGGGGACCACCTACAATGAGCAGTTCTTC.

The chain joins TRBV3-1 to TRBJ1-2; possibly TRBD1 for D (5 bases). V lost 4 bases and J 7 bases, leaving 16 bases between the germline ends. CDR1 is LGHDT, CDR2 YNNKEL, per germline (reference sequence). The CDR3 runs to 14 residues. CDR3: CASSPRGGVGGYTF. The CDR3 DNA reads TGTGCCAGCAGCCCCCGGGGGGGGGTTGGTGGCTACACCTTC.

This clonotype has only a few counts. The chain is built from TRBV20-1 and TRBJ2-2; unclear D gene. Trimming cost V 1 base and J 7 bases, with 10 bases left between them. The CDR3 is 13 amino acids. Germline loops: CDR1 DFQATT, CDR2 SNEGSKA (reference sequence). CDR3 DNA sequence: TGCAGTGCTAGAGTGCCCCGAAGCGGGGAGCTGTTTTTT. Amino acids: CSARVPRSGELFF.

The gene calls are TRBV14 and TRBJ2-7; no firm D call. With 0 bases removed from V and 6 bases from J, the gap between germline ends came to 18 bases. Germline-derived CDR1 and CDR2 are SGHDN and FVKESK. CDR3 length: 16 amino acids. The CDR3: CASSQDNLSRSGEQYV. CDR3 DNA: TGTGCCAGCAGCCAAGATAACCTATCTAGGTCGGGCGAGCAGTACGTC.

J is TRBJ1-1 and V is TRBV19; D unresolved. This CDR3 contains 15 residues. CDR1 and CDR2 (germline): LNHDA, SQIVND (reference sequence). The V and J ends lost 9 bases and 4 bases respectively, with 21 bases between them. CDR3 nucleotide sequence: TGTGCCAGATGGCCTAGGAAAGGGATTTGCACTGAAGCTTTCTTT. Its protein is CARWPRKGICTEAFF.

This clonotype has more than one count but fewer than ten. The CDR3 spells CASSQVLINGNEQFF. Here the CDR3 DNA reads TGCGCCAGCAGCCAGGTTTTAATTAATGGCAATGAGCAGTTCTTC. This sequence joins TRBV5-1 and TRBJ2-1; no reliable D call. The V end was cut by 4 bases, the J end by 6 bases, with 17 bases between. The CDR3 consists of 15 residues. Looked up from germline, CDR1 is SGHRS and CDR2 is YFSETQ.

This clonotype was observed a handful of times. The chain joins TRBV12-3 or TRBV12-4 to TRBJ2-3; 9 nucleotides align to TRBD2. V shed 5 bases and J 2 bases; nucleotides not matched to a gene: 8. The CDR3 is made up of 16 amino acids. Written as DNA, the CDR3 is TGTGCCAGCAGTACTGGGACTAGCCGGCCCACAGATACGCAGTATTTT. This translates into CASSTGTSRPTDTQYF.

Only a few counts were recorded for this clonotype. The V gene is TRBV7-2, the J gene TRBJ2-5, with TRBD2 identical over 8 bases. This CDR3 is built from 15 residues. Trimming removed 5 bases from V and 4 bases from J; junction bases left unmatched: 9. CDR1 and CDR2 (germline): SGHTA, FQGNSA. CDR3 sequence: CASSPSRLALETQYF. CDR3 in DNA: TGTGCCAGCAGCCCGAGCAGACTAGCGCTAGAGACCCAGTACTTC.

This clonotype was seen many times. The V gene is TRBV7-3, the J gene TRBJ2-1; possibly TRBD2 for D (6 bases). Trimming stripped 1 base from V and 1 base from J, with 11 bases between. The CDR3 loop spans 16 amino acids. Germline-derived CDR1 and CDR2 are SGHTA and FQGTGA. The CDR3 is CASSLIGAGSYNEQFF. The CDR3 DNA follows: TGTGCCAGCAGCTTAATCGGGGCGGGGTCCTACAATGAGCAGTTCTTC.

The CDR3 loop reads CASSPMGQGNSPLHF. The CDR3 nucleotides are TGTGCCAGCAGCCCGATGGGACAGGGTAATTCACCCCTCCACTTT. V gene TRBV7-2 combines with J gene TRBJ1-6; 9 nucleotides line up with TRBD1. After removal of 5 bases from V and 6 bases from J, the junction contained 5 bases not matched to a gene. The CDR3 is 15 amino acids. CDR1 and CDR2 (germline): SGHTA, FQGNSA.

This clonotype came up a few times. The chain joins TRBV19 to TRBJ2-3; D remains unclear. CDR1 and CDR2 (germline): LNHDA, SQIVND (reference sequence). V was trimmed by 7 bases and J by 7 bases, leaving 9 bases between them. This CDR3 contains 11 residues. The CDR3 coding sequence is TGTGCCAGTACCAACCTGAATACGCAGTATTTT. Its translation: CASTNLNTQYF.

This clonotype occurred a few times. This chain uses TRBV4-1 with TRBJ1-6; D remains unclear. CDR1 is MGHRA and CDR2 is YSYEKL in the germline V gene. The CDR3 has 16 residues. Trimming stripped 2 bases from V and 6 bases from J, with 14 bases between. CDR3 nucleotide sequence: TGCGCCAGCAGCCAACCGCCCAGAGGGCGTAATTCACCCCTCCACTTT. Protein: CASSQPPRGRNSPLHF.

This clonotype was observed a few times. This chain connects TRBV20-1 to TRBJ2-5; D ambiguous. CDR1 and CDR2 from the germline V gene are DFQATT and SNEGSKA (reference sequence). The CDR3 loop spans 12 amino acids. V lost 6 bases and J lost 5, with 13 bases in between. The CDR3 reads CSAWTSRETQYF. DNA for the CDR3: TGCAGTGCATGGACGTCCAGGGAGACCCAGTACTTC.

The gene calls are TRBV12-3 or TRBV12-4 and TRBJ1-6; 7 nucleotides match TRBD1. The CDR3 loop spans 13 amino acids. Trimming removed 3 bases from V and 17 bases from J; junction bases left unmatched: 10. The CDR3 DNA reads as TGTGCCAGCAGTTTGCGACAGGGAGGGGGATTCCACTTT. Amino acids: CASSLRQGGGFHF.

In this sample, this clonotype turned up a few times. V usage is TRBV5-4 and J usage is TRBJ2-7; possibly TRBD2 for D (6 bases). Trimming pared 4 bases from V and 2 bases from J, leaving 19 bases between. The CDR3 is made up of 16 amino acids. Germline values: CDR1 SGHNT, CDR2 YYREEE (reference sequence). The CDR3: CASSPFPLGGAYEQYF. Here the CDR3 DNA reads TGTGCCAGCAGCCCATTCCCTTTGGGGGGTGCCTACGAGCAGTACTTC.

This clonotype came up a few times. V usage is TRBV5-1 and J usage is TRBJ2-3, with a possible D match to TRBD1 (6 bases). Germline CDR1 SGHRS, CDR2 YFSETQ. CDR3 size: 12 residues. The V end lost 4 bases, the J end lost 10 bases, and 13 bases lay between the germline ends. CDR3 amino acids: CASSDPTGSQYF. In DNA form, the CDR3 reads TGCGCCAGCAGCGACCCGACAGGTTCGCAGTATTTT.

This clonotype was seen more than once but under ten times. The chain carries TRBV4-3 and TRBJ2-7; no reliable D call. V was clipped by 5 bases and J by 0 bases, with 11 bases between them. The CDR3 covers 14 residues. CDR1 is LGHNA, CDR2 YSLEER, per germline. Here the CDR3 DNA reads TGCGCCAGCAGCACTTCAGGTTTCTCCTACGAGCAGTACGTC. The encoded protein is CASSTSGFSYEQYV.

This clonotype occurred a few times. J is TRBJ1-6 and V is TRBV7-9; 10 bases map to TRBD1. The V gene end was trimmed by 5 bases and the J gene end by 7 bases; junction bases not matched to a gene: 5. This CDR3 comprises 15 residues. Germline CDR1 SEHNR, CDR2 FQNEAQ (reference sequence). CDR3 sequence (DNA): TGTGCCAGCAGCCCCGGGACAGGGGTAAATTCACCCCTCCACTTT. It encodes CASSPGTGVNSPLHF. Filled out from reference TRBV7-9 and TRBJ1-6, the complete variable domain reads DTGVSQNPRHKITKRGQNVTFRCDPISEHNRLYWYRQTLGQGPEFLTYFQNEAQLEKSRLLSDRFSAERPKGSFSTLEIQRTEQGDSAMYLCASSPGTGVNSPLHFGNGTRLTVT.

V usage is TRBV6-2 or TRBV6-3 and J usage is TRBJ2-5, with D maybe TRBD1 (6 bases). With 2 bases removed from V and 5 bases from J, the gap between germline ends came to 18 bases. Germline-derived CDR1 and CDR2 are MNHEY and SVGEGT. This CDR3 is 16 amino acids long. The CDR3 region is CASSYRPGTQGETQYF. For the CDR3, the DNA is TGTGCCAGCAGTTACCGCCCGGGGACACAGGGTGAGACCCAGTACTTC.